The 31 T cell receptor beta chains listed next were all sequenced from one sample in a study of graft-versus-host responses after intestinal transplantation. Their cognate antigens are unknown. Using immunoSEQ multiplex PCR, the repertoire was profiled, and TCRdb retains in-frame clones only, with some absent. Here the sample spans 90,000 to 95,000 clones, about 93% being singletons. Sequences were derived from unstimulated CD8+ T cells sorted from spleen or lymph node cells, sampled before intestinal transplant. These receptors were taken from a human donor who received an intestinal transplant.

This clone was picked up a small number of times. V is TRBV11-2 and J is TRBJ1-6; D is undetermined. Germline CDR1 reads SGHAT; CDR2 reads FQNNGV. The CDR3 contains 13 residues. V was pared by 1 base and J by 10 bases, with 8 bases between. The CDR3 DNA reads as TGTGCCAGCAGCTTAGGGTTTGGGTCACCCCTCCACTTT. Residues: CASSLGFGSPLHF. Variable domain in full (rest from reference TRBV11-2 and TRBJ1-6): EAGVAQSPRYKIIEKRQSVAFWCNPISGHATLYWYQQILGQGPKLLIQFQNNGVVDDSQLPKDRFSAERLKGVDSTLKIQPAKLEDSAVYLCASSLGFGSPLHFGNGTRLTVT.

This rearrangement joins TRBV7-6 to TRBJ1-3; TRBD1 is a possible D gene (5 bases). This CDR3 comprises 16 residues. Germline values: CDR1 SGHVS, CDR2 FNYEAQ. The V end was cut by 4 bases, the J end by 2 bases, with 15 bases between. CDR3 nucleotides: TGTGCCAGCAGCTCAGTCTGGACACTCGCTGGAAACACCATATATTTT. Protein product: CASSSVWTLAGNTIYF. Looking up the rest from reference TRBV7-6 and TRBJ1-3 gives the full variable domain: GAGVSQSPRYKVTKRGQDVALRCDPISGHVSLYWYRQALGQGPEFLTYFNYEAQQDKSGLPNDRFSAERPEGSISTLTIQRTEQRDSAMYRCASSSVWTLAGNTIYFGEGSWLTVV.

Here the CDR3 DNA reads TGTGCCTGGAGTCAAGGGGGCGCGAGCACAGATACGCAGTATTTT. It yields the protein CAWSQGGASTDTQYF. The V call is TRBV30, the J call TRBJ2-3; 7 nucleotides match TRBD1. This CDR3 comprises 15 residues. Germline V gives CDR1 GTSNPN, CDR2 SVGIG (reference sequence). V shed 2 bases and J 0 bases; nucleotides not matched to a gene: 5.

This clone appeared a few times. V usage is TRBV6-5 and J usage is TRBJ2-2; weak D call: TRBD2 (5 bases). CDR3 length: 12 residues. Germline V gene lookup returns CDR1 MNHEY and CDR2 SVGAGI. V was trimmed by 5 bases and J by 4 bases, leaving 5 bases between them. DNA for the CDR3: TGTGCCAGCAGTGAGGGCACCGGGGAGCTGTTTTTT. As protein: CASSEGTGELFF.

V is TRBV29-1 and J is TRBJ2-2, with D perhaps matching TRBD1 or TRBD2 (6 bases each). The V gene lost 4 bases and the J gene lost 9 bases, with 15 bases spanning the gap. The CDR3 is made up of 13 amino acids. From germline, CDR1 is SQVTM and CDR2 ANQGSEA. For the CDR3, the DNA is TGCAGCGTTGTGGAGGGGGTTACCAGGGAGCTGTTTTTT. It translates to CSVVEGVTRELFF.

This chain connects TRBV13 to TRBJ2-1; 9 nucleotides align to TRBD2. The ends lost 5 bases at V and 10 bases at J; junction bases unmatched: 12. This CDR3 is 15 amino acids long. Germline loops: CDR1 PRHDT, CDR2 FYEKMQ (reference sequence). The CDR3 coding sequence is TGTGCCAGCAGCCACCAGACTAGCGGAAGCGTCGAGCAGTTCTTC. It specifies CASSHQTSGSVEQFF.

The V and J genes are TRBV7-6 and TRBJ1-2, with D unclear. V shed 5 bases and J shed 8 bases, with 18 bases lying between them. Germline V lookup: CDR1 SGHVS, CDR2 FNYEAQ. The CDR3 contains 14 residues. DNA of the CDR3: TGTGCCAGCAGCCCGTGGGGTTGGCCCTCCGGCTACACCTTC. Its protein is CASSPWGWPSGYTF.

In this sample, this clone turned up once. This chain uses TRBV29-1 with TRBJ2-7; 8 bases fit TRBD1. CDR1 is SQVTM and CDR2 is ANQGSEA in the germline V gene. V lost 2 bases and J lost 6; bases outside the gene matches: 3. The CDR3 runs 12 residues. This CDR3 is CSVERDRSEQYF. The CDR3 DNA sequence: TGCAGCGTTGAACGGGACAGGAGCGAGCAGTACTTC.

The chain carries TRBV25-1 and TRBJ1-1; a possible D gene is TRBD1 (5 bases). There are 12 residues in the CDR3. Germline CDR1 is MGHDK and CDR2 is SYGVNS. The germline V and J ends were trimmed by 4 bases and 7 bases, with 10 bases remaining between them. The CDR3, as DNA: TGTGCCAGCAGTGCCGGACATTATGAAGCTTTCTTT. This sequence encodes CASSAGHYEAFF.

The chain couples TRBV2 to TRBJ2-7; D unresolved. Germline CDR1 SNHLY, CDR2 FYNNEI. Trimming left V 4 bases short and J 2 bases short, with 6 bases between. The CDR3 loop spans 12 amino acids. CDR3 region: CASSGRAYEQYF. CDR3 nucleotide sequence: TGTGCCAGCAGTGGTCGGGCCTACGAGCAGTACTTC.

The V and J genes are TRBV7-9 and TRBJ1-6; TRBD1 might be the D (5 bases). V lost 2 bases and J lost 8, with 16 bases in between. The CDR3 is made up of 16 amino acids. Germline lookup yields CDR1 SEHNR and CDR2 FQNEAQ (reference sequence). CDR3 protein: CASSLRAAGFDSPLHF. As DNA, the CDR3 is TGTGCCAGCAGCTTAAGGGCTGCAGGGTTTGATTCACCCCTCCACTTT.

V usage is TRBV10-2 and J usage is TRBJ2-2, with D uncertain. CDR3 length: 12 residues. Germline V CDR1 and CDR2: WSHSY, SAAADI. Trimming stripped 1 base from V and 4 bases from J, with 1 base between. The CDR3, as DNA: TGCGCCAGCAGTGAGTTCACCGGGGAGCTGTTTTTT. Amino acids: CASSEFTGELFF.

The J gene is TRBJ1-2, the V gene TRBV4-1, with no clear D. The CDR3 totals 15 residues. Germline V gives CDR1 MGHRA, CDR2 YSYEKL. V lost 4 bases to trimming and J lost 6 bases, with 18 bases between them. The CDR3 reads CASSLSQTAVNGYTF. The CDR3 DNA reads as TGCGCCAGCAGCCTAAGCCAGACGGCAGTAAATGGCTACACCTTC.

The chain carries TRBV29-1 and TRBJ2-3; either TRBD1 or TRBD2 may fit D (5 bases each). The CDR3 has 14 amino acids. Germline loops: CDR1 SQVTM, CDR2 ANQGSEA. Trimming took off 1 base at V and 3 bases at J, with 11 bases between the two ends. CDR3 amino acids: CSVEGGWGTDTQYF. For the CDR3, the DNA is TGCAGCGTTGAAGGGGGATGGGGGACAGATACGCAGTATTTT.

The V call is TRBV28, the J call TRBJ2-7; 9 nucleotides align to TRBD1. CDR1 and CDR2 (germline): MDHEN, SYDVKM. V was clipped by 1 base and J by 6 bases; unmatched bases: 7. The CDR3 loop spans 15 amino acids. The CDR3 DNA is TGTGCCAGCAGTTTATTAGTCGGGACAGGGATCGAGCAGTACTTC. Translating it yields CASSLLVGTGIEQYF.

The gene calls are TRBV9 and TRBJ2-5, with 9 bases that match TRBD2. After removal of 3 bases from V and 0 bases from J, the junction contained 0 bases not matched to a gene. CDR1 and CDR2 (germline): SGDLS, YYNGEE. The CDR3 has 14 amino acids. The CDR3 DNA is TGTGCCAGCAGCGGGACTAGCGACCAAGAGACCCAGTACTTC. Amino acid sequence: CASSGTSDQETQYF.

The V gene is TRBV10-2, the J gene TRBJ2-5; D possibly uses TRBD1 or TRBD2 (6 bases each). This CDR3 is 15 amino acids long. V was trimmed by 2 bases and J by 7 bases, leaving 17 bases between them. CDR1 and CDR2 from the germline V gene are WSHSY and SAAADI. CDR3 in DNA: TGCGCCAGCAGTGAGAGCCAGGGGTTGGGGGGGACCCAGTACTTC. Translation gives CASSESQGLGGTQYF.

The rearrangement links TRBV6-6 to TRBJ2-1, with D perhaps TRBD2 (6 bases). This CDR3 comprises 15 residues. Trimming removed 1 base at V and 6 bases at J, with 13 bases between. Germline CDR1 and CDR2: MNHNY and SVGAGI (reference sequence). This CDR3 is CASSYLSGASNEQFF. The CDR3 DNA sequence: TGTGCCAGCAGTTACTTGTCGGGAGCGAGCAATGAGCAGTTCTTC.

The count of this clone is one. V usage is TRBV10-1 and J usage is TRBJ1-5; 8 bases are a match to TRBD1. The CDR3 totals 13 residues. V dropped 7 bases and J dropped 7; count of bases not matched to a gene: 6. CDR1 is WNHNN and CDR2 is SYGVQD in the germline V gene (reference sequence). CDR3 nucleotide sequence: TGCGCCAGCATAGGACAGGGACGACAGCCCCAGCATTTT. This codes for CASIGQGRQPQHF.

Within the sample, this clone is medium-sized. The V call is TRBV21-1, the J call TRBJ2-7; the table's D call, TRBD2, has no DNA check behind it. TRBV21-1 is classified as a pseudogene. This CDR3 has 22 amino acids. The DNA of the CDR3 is TGTGCCAGCAGCAAAGTGGGACGTGCAAGCGGGAGTGGGGGGAACAACTCCTACGAGCAGTACTTC. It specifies CASSKVGRASGSGGNNSYEQYF.

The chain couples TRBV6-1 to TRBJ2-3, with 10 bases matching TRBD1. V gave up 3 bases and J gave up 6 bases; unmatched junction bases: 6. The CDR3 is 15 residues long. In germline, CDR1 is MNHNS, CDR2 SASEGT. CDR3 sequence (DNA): TGTGCCAGCAGTGAGGAGACAGGGGGCGGCGATACGCAGTATTTT. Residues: CASSEETGGGDTQYF.

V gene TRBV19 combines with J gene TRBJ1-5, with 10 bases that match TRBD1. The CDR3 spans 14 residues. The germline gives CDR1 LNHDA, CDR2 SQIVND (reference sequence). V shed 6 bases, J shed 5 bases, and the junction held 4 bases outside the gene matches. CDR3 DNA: TGTGCCAGTAGCCTTGGGACAGGGGATCAGCCCCAGCATTTT. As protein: CASSLGTGDQPQHF.

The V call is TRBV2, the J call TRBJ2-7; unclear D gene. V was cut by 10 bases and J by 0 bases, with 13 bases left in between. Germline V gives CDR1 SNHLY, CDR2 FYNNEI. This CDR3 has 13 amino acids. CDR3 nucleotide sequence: TGTGCCACGGGTACAGAGAGCTCCTACGAGCAGTACTTC. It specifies CATGTESSYEQYF.

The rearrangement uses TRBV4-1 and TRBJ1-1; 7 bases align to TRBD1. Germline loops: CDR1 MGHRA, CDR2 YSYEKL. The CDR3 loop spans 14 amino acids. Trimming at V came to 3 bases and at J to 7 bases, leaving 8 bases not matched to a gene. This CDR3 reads CASSHTPGQFEAFF. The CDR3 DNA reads TGCGCCAGCAGCCATACACCGGGACAGTTTGAAGCTTTCTTT.

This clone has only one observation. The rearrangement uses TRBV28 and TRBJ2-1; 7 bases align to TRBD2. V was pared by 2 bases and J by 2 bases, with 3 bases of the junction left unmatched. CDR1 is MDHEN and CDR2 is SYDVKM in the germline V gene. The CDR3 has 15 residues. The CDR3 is CASSLIRGAYNEQFF. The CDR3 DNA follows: TGTGCCAGCAGTTTAATCCGGGGGGCCTACAATGAGCAGTTCTTC. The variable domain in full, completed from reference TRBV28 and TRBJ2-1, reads DVKVTQSSRYLVKRTGEKVFLECVQDMDHENMFWYRQDPGLGLRLIYFSYDVKMKEKGDIPEGYSVSREKKERFSLILESASTNQTSMYLCASSLIRGAYNEQFFGPGTRLTVL.

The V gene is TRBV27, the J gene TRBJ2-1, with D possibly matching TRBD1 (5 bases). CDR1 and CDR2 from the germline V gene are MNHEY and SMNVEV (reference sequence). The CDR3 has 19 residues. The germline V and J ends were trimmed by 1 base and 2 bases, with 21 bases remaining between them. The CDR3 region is CASSLYFREGVSAYNEQFF. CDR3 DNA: TGTGCCAGCAGTTTATACTTCAGGGAAGGGGTCTCTGCCTACAATGAGCAGTTCTTC.

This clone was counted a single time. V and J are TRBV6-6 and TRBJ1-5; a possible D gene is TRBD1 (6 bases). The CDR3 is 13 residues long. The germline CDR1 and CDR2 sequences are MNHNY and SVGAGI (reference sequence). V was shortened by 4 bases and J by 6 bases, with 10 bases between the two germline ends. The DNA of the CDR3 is TGTGCCAGCAGTTCGGGAGGGGGTCAGCCCCAGCATTTT. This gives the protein CASSSGGGQPQHF.

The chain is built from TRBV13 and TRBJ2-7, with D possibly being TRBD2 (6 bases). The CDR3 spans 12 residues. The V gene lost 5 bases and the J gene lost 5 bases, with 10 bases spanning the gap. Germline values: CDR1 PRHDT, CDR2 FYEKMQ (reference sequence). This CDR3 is CASSLRTNEQYF. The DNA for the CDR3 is TGTGCCAGCAGCCTTAGGACTAACGAGCAGTACTTC.

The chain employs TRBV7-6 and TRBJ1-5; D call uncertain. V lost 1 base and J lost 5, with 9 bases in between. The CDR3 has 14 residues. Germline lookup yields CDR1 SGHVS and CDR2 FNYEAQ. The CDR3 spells CASSLGGLDQPQHF. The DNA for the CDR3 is TGTGCCAGCAGCTTAGGGGGATTAGATCAGCCCCAGCATTTT.

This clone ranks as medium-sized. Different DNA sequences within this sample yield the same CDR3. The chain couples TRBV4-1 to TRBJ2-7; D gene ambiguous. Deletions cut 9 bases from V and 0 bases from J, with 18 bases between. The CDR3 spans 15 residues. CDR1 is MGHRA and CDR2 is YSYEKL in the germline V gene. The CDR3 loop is CASALNPSFSYEQYF. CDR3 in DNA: TGCGCCAGTGCCCTAAACCCGAGTTTCTCCTACGAGCAGTACTTC.

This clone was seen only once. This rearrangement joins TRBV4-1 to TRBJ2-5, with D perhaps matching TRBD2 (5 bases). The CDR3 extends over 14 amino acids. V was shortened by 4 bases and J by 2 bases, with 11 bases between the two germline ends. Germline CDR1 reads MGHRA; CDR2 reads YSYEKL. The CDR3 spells CASSLAGFQETQYF. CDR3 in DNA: TGCGCCAGCAGCCTTGCGGGCTTTCAAGAGACCCAGTACTTC.